This TCR beta chain was sequenced in a study of OX40 agonist ivuxolimab in advanced cancers. For the study at large: Age averaged around 60 years (range roughly 23 to 79), and around 78% were male.

A note on this clone: Its specificity is unknown.

The CDR3 has 14 residues. In germline, CDR1 is GTSNPN, CDR2 SVGIG (reference sequence). The ends were cut back, 0 bases at V and 6 bases at J, with 11 bases in the middle. Assay: immunoSEQ multiplex PCR; the TCRdb copy retains only in-frame clones and omits some. The sample holds about 42,000 clones, 80% to 90% seen once. The cohort excluded patients with autoimmune disease history or systemic immunosuppression. Study-wide points: Clonal expansion from baseline to week 6 occurred in both CD4+ and CD8+ T cells. CD8+ T cells averaged more expanded clones than CD4+.

The TCR originated in an adult with an advanced solid tumor such as melanoma, head and neck, liver or kidney cancer. The V call is TRBV30, the J call TRBJ2-2; the D is unclear. The sample consisted of CD4+ or CD8+ T cells sorted from blood, taken in a trial of the OX40 agonist ivuxolimab. The CDR3 loop is CAWSVASPAGELFF. DNA for the CDR3: TGTGCCTGGAGTGTGGCCTCACCAGCCGGGGAGCTGTTTTTT.